This TCR beta chain was sequenced for a study of cytomegalovirus exposure and HLA in healthy donors. General study points: TCR clusters originating in the first cohort tended to co-occur in the 120 validation repertoires, according to a later analysis. Both high specificity and high sensitivity reportedly marked the classifier's diagnosis of cytomegalovirus status. The study recorded 164 TCR beta chains that were cytomegalovirus-associated. Most TCRs appeared rarely, but some public TCRs recurred in many donors.

With regard to this clone: The antigen remains undetermined.

TCRdb keeps only in-frame clones here, not all; method: immunoSEQ multiplex PCR. This sample carries some 240,000 clones, 87% of them seen once, and the ten largest clones take approximately 2%. Germline CDR1 and CDR2: SGHRS and YFSETQ. This CDR3 contains 13 residues. The V end lost 1 base, the J end lost 5 bases, and 10 bases lay between the germline ends. The receptor was isolated from a woman between 18 and 30 years old in good health and CMV-seropositive. The sequenced sample was PBMCs. The chain links TRBV5-1 to TRBJ2-7; D is unresolved. The DNA for the CDR3 is TGCGCCAGCAGCTTGATACAGCCGGACGAGCAGTACTTC. This translates into CASSLIQPDEQYF.